Sequencing of this T cell receptor (beta chain) was carried out in a study of neoadjuvant anti-PD-1 for oral cavity cancer. On the study more broadly: Patients mostly received three to four biweekly nivolumab doses at 3 mg/kg before surgery.

Data came from immunoSEQ multiplex PCR; TCRdb stores just in-frame clones and leaves some out. The sample includes about 14,000 clones, about 69% of them seen just once. The CDR3 has 13 residues. Germline trimming cut 2 bases from V and 7 bases from J; bases unmatched to any gene: 4. From germline, CDR1 is MNHEY and CDR2 SVGAGI. Cohort: HPV-negative, locally advanced oral cavity squamous cell carcinoma patients. The specimen was PBMCs, collected before nivolumab (anti-PD-1) treatment. This chain links TRBV6-5 with TRBJ1-1; 7 positions match TRBD1. The clonotype originates from a person aged 35 to 85 with oral cavity squamous cell carcinoma. In DNA, the CDR3 is TGTGCCAGCAGTTACCAGGGGGGGTATGAAGCTTTCTTT. Translating it yields CASSYQGGYEAFF.